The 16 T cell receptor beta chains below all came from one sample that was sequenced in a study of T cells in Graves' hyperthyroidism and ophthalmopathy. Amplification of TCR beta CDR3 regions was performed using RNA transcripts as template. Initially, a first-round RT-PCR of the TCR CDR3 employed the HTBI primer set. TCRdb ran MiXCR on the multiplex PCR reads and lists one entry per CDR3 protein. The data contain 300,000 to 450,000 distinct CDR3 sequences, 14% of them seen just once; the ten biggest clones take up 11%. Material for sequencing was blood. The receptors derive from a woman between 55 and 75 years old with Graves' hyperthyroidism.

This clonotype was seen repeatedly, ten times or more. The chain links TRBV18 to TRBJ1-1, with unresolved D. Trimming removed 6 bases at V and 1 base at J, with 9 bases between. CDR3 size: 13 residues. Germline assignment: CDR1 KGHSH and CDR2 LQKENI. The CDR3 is CASSEGENTEAFF. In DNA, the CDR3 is TGTGCCAGCTCCGAGGGAGAGAACACTGAAGCTTTCTTT.

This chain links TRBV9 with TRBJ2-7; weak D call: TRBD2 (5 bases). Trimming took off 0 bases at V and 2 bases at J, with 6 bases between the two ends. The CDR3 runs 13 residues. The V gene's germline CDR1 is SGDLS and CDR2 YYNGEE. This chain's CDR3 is CASSVEAAYEQYF. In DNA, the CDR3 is TGTGCCAGCAGCGTAGAAGCGGCCTACGAGCAGTACTTC.

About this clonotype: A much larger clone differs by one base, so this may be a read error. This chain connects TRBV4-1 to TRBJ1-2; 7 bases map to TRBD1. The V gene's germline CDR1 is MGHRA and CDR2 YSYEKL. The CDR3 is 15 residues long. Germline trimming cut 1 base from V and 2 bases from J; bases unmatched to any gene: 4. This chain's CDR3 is CASSQAGQPNYGYTF. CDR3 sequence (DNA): TGCGCCAGCAGCCAAGCGGGACAGCCCAACTATGGCTACACCTTC.

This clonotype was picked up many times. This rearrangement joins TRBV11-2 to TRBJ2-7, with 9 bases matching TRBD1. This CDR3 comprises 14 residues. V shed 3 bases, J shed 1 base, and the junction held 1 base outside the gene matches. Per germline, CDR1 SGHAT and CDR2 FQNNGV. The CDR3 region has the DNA TGTGCCAGCAGCTTGGGGACAGGGTCCTACGAGCAGTACTTC. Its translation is CASSLGTGSYEQYF.

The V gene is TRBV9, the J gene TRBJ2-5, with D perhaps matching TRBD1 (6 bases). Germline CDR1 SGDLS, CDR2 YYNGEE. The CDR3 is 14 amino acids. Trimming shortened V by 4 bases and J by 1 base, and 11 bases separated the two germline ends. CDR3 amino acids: CASSLQGLQETQYF. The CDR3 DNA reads TGTGCCAGCAGCCTACAGGGTCTCCAAGAGACCCAGTACTTC.

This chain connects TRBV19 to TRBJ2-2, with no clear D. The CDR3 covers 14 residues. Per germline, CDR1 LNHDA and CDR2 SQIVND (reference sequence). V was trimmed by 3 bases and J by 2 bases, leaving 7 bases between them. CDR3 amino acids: CASSINRNTGELFF. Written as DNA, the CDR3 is TGTGCCAGTAGTATCAACAGAAACACCGGGGAGCTGTTTTTT.

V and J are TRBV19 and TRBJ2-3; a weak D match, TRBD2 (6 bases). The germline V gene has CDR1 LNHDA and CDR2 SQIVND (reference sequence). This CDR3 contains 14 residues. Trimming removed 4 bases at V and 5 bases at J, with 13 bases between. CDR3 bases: TGTGCCAGTAGTAGGACGGGGGAGAGAGATACGCAGTATTTT. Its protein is CASSRTGERDTQYF.

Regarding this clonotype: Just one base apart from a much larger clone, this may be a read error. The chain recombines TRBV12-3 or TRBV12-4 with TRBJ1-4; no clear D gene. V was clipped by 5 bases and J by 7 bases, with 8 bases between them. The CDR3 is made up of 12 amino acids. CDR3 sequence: CASSPATEKLFF. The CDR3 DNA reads TGTGCCAGCAGTCCCGCAACTGAAAAACTGTTTTTT.

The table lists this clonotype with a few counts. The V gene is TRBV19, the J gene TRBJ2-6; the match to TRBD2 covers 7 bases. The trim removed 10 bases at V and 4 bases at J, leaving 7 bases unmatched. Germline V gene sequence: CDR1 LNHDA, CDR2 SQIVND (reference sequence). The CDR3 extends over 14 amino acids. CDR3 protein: CATQGGAGANVLTF. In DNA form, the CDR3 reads TGTGCCACCCAGGGAGGGGCCGGGGCCAACGTCCTGACTTTC.

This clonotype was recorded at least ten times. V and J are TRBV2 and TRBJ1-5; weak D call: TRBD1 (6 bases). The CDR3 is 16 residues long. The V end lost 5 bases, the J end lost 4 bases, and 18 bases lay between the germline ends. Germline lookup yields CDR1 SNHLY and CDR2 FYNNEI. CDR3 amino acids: CASSYRELPGNQPQHF. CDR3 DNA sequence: TGTGCCAGCAGTTACAGGGAACTACCCGGGAATCAGCCCCAGCATTTT.

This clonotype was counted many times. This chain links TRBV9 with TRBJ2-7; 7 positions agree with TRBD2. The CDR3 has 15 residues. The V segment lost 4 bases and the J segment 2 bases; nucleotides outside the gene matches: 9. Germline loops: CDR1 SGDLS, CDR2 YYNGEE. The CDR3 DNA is TGTGCCAGCAGCCCAGATAGCGGGCACACCTACGAGCAGTACTTC. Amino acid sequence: CASSPDSGHTYEQYF.

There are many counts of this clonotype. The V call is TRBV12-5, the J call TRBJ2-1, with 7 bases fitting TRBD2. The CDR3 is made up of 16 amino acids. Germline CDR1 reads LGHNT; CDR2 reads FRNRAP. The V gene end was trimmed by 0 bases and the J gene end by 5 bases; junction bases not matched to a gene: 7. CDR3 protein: CASGLVLASRNNEQFF. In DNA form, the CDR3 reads TGTGCTAGTGGTTTGGTACTAGCGAGTCGAAACAATGAGCAGTTCTTC.

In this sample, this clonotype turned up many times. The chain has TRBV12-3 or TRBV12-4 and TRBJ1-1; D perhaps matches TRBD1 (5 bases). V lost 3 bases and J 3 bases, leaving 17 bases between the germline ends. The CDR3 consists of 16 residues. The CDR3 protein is CASSLLLGALYTEAFF. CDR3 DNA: TGTGCCAGCAGTTTGCTTTTAGGGGCGCTTTACACTGAAGCTTTCTTT.

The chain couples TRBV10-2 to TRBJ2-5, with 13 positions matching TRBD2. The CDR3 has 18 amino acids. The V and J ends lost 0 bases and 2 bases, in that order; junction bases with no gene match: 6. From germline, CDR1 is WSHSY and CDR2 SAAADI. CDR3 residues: CASSESVLAGGRQETQYF. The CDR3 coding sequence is TGCGCCAGCAGTGAGTCGGTACTAGCGGGAGGGCGGCAAGAGACCCAGTACTTC.

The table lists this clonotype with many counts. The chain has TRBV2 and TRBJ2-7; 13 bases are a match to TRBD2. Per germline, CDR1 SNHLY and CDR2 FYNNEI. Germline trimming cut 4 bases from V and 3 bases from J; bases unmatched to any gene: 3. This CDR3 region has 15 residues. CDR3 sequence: CASSARTSGSYEQYF. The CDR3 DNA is TGTGCCAGCAGTGCCCGGACTAGCGGGAGCTACGAGCAGTACTTC.

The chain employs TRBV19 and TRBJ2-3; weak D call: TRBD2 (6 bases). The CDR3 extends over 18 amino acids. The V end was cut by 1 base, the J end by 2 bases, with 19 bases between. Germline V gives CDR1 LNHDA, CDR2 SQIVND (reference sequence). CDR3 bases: TGTGCCAGTAGTATAGGGGGGTCCTGGGCGGGACTCACAGATACGCAGTATTTT. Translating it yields CASSIGGSWAGLTDTQYF.